The TCR beta chain described here comes from a study of CD4+ T cells in melanoma. The CDR3 is 15 residues long. Trimming removed 5 bases at V and 2 bases at J, with 12 bases between. The germline gives CDR1 KGHSH, CDR2 LQKENI. Overall study findings and caveats: A reported correlation linked neoantigen-specific CD4+ T cells to CD8+, macrophage and B cell function.

Regarding this clone: The target antigen is unknown.

TCRdb keeps only in-frame clones here, not all; method: immunoSEQ multiplex PCR. The sample has 90,000 to 130,000 clones, roughly 90% seen once. The clonotype originates from a human donor with melanoma. This chain uses TRBV18 with TRBJ2-2, with D tentatively TRBD2 (6 bases). Sequencing was performed on peripheral blood. The CDR3 DNA sequence: TGTGCCAGCTCAATTGCGGGGATAAACACCGGGGAGCTGTTTTTT. Translating it yields CASSIAGINTGELFF.